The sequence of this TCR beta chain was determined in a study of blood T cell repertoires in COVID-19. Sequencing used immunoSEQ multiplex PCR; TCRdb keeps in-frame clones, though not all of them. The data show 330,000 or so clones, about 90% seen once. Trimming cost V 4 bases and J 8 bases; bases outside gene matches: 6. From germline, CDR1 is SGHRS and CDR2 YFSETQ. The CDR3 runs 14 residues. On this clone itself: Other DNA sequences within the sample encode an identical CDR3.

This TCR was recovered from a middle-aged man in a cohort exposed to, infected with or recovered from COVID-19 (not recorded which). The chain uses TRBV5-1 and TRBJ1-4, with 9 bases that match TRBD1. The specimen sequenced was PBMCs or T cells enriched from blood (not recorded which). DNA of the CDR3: TGCGCCAGCAGCCTGGGACAGGGATACGAAAAACTGTTTTTT. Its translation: CASSLGQGYEKLFF.